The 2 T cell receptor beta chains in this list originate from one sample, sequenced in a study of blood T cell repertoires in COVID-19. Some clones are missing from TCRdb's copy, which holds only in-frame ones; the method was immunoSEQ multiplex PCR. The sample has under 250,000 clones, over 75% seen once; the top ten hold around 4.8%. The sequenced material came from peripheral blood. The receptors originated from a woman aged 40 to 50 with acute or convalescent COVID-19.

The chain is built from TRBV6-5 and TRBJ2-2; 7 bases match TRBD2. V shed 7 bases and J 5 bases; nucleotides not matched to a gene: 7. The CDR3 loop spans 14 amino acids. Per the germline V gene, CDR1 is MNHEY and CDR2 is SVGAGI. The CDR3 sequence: CASKKRGLTGELFF. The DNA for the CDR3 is TGTGCCAGCAAGAAGCGGGGTCTAACCGGGGAGCTGTTTTTT.

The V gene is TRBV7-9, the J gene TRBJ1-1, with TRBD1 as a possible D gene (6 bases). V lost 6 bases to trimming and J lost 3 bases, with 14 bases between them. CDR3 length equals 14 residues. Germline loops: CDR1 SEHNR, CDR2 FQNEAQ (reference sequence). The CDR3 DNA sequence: TGTGCCAGCAGGGGAGGGACAATTCACACTGAAGCTTTCTTT. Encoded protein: CASRGGTIHTEAFF.